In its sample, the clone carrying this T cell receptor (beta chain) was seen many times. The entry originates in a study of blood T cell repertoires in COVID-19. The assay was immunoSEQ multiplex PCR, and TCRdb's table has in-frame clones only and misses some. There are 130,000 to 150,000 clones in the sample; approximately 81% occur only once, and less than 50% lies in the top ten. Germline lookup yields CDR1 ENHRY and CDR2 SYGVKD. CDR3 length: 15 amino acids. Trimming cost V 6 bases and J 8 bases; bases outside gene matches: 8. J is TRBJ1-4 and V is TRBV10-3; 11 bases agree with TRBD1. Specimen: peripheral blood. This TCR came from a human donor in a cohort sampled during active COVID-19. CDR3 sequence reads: CAIRRGTGGSEKLFF. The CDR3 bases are TGTGCCATCAGAAGAGGGACAGGGGGGTCGGAAAAACTGTTTTTT.